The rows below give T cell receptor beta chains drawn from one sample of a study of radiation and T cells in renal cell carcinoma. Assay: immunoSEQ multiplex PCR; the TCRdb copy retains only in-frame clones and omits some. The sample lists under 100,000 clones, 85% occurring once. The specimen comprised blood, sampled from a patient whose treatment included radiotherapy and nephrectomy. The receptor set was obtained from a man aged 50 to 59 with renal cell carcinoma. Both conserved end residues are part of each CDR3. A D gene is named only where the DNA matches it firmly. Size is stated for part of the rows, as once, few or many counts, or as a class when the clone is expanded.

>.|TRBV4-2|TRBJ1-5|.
CASSQVTRGGLGQPQHF
TGTGCCAGCAGCCAAGTTACTAGGGGGGGGCTCGGTCAGCCCCAGCATTTT
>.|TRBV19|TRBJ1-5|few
CASSTPGDQPQHF
TGTGCCAGTAGTACCCCGGGGGATCAGCCCCAGCATTTT
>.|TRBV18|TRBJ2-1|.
CASSPGFGQGKNYNEQFF
TGTGCCAGCTCACCAGGATTTGGGCAGGGCAAAAACTACAATGAGCAGTTCTTC
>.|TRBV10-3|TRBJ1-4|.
CAINKQPNEKLFF
TGTGCCATCAATAAGCAGCCTAATGAAAAACTGTTTTTT
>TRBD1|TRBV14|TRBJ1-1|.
CASSHYPTGVGAFF
TGTGCCAGCAGCCACTACCCTACAGGGGTCGGAGCTTTCTTT
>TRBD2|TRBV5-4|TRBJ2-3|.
CASSLGLAGGRRTDTQYF
TGTGCCAGCAGCTTGGGACTAGCGGGGGGGCGTCGCACAGATACGCAGTATTTT
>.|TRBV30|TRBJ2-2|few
CAWSVEGLDTGELFF
TGTGCCTGGAGTGTAGAGGGTTTGGACACCGGGGAGCTGTTTTTT
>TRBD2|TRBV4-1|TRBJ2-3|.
CASSQDTGASGSTDTQYF
TGCGCCAGCAGCCAAGATACCGGGGCTAGCGGTTCCACAGATACGCAGTATTTT
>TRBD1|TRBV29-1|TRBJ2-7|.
CSVQGRGRSIGGYEQYF
TGCAGCGTTCAGGGCAGGGGGCGGTCCATAGGGGGCTACGAGCAGTACTTC
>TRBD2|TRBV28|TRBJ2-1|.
CASDSVAGGRQYEQFF
TGTGCCAGTGACAGCGTTGCGGGAGGTCGACAATATGAGCAGTTCTTC